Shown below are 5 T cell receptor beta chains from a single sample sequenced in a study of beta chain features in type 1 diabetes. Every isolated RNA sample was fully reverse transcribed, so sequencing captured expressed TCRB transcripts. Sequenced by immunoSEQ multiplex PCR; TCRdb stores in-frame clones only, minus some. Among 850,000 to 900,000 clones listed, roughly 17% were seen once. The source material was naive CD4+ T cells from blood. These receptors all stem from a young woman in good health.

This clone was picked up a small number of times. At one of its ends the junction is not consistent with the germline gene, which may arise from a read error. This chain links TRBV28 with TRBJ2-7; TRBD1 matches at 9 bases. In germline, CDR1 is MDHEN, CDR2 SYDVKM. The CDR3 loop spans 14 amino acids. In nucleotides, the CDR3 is TGTGCCAGCAGTCCCGGGACAGGGTTTTACGAGCAGCACTTC. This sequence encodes CASSPGTGFYEQHF.

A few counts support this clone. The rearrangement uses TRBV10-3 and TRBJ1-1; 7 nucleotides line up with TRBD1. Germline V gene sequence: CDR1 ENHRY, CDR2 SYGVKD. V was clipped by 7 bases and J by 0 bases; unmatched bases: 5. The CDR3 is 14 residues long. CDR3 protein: CAITPTGMNTEAFF. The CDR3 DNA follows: TGTGCCATCACCCCGACAGGGATGAACACTGAAGCTTTCTTT.

The CDR3 loop reads CASSLRTPRDTDTQYF. In nucleotides, the CDR3 is TGCGCCAGCAGCCTCAGGACTCCCCGCGACACAGATACGCAGTATTTT. The chain couples TRBV5-1 to TRBJ2-3, with D maybe TRBD2 (5 bases). The CDR3 consists of 16 residues. Germline CDR1 and CDR2: SGHRS and YFSETQ. Deletions cut 4 bases from V and 2 bases from J, with 17 bases between.

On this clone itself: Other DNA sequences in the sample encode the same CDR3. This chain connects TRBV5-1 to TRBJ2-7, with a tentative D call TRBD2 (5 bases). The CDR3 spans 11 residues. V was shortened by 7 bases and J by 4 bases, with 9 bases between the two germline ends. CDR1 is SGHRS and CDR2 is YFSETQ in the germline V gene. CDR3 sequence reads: CASGEGYEQYF. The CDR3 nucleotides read TGCGCCAGCGGTGAGGGTTACGAGCAGTACTTC.

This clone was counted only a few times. The CDR3 coding sequence is TGTGCCAGCAACTCTAGGGTATCAGTGAACACCGGGGAGCTGTTTTTT. Its translation: CASNSRVSVNTGELFF. V is TRBV5-5 and J is TRBJ2-2, with D hard to call. CDR3 size: 16 residues. The germline gives CDR1 SGHKS, CDR2 YYEKEE (reference sequence). V gave up 6 bases and J gave up 1 base, with 16 bases separating them.